The clone carrying this T cell receptor (beta chain) was recorded at least ten times. These data are taken from a study of Graves' ophthalmopathy and Graves' hyperthyroidism. Other autoimmune diseases, uncontrolled infections, pregnancy or lactation ruled patients out of participation. Investigators amplified TCR beta CDR3 regions from RNA transcripts. Second-round multiplex PCR came after first-round RT-PCR with HTBI primers. MiXCR, run by TCRdb on the multiplex PCR reads, gives a single entry per CDR3 protein. The data contain 40,000 to 45,000 distinct CDR3 sequences, roughly half of them singletons. V was pared by 6 bases and J by 6 bases, with 11 bases between. The germline gives CDR1 MNHEY, CDR2 SVGEGT. CDR3 length: 13 amino acids.

The rearrangement uses TRBV6-2 or TRBV6-3 and TRBJ2-2; tentative D call: TRBD2 (5 bases). The sequencing sample was made of peripheral blood. This receptor was identified in an adult man with Graves' ophthalmopathy. The CDR3 DNA sequence: TGTGCCAGCAGGACGACTAAGGCCGGGGAGCTGTTTTTT. Translated: CASRTTKAGELFF.